This T cell receptor (beta chain) was recorded in a study of T cell responses to AZD1222 COVID-19 vaccine. Study-wide background: Some second doses came at about 4 weeks and others at about 12 weeks; these were pooled. Study-level results: Baseline seropositives among AZD1222 recipients totaled only 5 to 7.

About this clone itself: Its antigen is as yet unknown.

V lost 2 bases and J 4 bases, leaving 14 bases between the germline ends. CDR3 length: 15 amino acids. Looked up from germline, CDR1 is KGHSH and CDR2 is LQKENI. The data were produced by immunoSEQ multiplex PCR, yet TCRdb's version contains in-frame clones alone and is incomplete. The sample shows 150,000 or so clones, 94% of them seen only once. The chain links TRBV18 to TRBJ2-5; D is unclear. The receptor's source is an adult in good health. The source was peripheral blood, collected on day 0 of AZD1222 vaccination. The CDR3 loop is CASSPYEASRETQYF. CDR3 bases: TGTGCCAGCTCACCATACGAAGCCAGTCGAGAGACCCAGTACTTC.